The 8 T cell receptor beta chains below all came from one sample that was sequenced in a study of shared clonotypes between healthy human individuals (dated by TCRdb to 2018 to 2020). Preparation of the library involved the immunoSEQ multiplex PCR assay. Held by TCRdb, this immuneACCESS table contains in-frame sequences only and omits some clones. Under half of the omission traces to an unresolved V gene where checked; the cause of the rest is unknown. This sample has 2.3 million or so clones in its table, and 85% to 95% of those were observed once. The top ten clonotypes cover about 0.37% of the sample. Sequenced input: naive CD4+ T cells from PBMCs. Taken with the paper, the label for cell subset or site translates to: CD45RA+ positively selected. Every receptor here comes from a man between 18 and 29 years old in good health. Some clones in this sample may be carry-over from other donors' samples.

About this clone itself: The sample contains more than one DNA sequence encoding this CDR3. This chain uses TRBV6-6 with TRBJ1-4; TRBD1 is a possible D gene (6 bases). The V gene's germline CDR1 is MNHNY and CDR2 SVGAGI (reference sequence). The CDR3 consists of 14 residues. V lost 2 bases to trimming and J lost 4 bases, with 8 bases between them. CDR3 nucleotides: TGTGCCAGCAGTTACAGACAGGTTAATGAAAAACTGTTTTTT. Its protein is CASSYRQVNEKLFF.

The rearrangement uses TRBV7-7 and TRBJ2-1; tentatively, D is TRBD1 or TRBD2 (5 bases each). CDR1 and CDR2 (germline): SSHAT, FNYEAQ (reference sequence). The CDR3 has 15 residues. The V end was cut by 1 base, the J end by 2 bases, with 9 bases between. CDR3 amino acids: CASSLDLGAYNEQFF. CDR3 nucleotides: TGTGCCAGCAGCTTAGACCTGGGGGCCTACAATGAGCAGTTCTTC.

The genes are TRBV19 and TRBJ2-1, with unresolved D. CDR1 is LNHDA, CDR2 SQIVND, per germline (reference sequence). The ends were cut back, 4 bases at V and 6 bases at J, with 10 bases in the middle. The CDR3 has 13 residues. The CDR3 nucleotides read TGTGCCAGTAGTAGGTCGAAACCCAATGAGCAGTTCTTC. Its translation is CASSRSKPNEQFF. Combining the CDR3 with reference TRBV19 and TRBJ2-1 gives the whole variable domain DGGITQSPKYLFRKEGQNVTLSCEQNLNHDAMYWYRQDPGQGLRLIYYSQIVNDFQKGDIAEGYSVSREKKESFPLTVTSAQKNPTAFYLCASSRSKPNEQFFGPGTRLTVL.

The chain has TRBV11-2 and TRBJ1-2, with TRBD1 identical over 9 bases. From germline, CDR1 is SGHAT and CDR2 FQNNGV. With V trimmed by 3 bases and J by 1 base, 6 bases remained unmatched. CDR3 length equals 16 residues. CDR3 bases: TGTGCCAGCAGCTTCAGTGGGACAGGGAGTAACTATGGCTACACCTTC. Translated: CASSFSGTGSNYGYTF.

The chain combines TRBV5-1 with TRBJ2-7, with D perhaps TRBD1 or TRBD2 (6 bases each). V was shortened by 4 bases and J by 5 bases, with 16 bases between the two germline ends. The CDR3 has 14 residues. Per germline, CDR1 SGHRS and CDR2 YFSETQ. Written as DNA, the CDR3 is TGCGCCAGCAGCCCAGGGTCGGGGGCCAACGAGCAGTACTTC. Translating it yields CASSPGSGANEQYF.

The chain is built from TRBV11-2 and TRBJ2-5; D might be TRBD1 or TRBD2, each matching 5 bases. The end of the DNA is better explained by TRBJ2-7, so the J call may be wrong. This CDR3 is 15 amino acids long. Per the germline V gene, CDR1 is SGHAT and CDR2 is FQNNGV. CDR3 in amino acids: CASSPGPFKSYEQYF. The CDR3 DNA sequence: TGTGCCAGCAGCCCGGGACCGTTTAAATCCTACGAGCAGTACTTC.

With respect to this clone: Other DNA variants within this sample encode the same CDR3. The CDR3 here is CASSRTSGIETQYF. CDR3 coding DNA: TGTGCCAGCAGCCGAACTAGCGGGATCGAGACCCAGTACTTC. The V call is TRBV7-2, the J call TRBJ2-5, with TRBD2 matching 10 bases. With 5 bases clipped from V and 5 bases from J, the junction kept 5 bases outside the gene matches. Germline V CDR1 and CDR2: SGHTA, FQGNSA. CDR3 length: 14 amino acids.

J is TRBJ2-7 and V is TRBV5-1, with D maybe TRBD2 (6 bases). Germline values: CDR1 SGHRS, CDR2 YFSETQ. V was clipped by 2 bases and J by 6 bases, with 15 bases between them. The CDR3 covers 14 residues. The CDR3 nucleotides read TGCGCCAGCAGCTTATCCGGGAGTGAACCCGAGCAGTACTTC. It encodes CASSLSGSEPEQYF.